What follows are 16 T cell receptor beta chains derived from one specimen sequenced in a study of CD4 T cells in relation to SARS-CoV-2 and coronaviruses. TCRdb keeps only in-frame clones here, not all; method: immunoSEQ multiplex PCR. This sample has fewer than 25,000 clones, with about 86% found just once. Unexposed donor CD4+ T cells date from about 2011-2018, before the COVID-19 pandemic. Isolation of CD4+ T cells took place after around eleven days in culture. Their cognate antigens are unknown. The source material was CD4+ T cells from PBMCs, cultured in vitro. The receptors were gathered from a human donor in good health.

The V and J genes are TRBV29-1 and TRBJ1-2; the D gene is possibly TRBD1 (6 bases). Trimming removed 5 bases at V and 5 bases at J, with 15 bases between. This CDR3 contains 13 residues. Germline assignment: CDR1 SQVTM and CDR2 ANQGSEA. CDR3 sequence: CSVQPGQEYGYTF. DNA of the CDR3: TGCAGCGTTCAACCGGGACAAGAATATGGCTACACCTTC. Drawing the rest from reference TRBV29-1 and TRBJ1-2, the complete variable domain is SAVISQKPSRDICQRGTSLTIQCQVDSQVTMMFWYRQQPGQSLTLIATANQGSEATYESGFVIDKFPISRPNLTFSTLTVSNMSPEDSSIYLCSVQPGQEYGYTFGSGTRLTVV.

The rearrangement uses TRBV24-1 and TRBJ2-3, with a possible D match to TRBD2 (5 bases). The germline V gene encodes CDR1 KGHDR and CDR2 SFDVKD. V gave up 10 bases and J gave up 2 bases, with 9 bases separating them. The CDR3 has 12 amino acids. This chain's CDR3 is CATSADTDTQYF. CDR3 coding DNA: TGTGCCACTAGCGCCGACACAGATACGCAGTATTTT.

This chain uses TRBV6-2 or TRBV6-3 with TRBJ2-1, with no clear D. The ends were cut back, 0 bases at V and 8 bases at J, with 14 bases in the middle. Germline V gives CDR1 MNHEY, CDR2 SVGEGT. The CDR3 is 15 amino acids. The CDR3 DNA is TGTGCCAGCAGTTACTCGATAAGGGTTATCGATGAGCAGTTCTTC. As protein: CASSYSIRVIDEQFF.

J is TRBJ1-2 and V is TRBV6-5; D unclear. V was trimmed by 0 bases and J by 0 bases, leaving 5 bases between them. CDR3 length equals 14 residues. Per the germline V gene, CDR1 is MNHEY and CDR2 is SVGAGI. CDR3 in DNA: TGTGCCAGCAGTTACTCGGGAGCTAACTATGGCTACACCTTC. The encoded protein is CASSYSGANYGYTF.

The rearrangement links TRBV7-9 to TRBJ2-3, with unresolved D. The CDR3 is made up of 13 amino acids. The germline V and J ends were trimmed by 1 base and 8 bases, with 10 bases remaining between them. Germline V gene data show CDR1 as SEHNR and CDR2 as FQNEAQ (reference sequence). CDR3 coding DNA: TGTGCCAGCAGCTTAGTCACTCTCGGTACGCAGTATTTT. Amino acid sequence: CASSLVTLGTQYF.

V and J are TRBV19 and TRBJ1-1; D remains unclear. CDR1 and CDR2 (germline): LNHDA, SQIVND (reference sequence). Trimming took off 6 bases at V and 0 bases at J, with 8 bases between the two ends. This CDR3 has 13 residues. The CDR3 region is CASRSTLNTEAFF. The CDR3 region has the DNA TGTGCCAGTAGATCGACTTTGAACACTGAAGCTTTCTTT.

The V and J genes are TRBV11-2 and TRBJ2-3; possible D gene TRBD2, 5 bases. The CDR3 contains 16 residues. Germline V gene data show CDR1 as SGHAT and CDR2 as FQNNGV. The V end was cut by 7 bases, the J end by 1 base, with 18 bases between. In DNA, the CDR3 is TGTGCCAGCACCCCTCCCCGGGGTCGGCGCACAGATACGCAGTATTTT. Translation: CASTPPRGRRTDTQYF.

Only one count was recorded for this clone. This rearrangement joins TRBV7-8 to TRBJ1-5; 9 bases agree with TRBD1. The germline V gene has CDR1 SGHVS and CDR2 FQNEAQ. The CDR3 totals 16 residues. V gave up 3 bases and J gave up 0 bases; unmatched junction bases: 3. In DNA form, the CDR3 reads TGTGCCAGCAGCTTGGGGACAGGGCCTAGCAATCAGCCCCAGCATTTT. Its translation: CASSLGTGPSNQPQHF. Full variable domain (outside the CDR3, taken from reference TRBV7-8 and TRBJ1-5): GAGVSQSPRYKVAKRGQDVALRCDPISGHVSLFWYQQALGQGPEFLTYFQNEAQLDKSGLPSDRFFAERPEGSVSTLKIQRTQQEDSAVYLCASSLGTGPSNQPQHFGDGTRLSIL.

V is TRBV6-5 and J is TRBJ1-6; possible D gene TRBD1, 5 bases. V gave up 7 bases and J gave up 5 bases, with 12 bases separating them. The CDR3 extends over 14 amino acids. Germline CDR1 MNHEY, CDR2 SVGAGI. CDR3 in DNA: TGTGCCAGCACCCCTAGACAGAATAATTCACCCCTCCACTTT. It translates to CASTPRQNNSPLHF.

CDR3 bases: TGCGCCAGCAGCCAAACTCTACAGGGGTATGGCTATGGCTACACCTTC. Translated, it gives CASSQTLQGYGYGYTF. The chain links TRBV4-3 to TRBJ1-2, with TRBD1 matching 7 bases. Trimming cost V 2 bases and J 4 bases; bases outside gene matches: 10. Germline lookup yields CDR1 LGHNA and CDR2 YSLEER. The CDR3 runs 16 residues.

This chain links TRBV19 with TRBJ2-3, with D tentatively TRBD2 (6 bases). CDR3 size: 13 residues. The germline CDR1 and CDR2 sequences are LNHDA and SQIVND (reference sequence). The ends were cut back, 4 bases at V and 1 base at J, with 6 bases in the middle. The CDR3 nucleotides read TGTGCCAGTAGTACTAGCGGCACAGATACGCAGTATTTT. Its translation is CASSTSGTDTQYF.

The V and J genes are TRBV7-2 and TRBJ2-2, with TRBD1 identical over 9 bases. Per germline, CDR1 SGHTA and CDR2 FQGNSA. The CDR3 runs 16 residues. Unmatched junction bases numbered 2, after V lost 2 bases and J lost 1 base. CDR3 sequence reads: CASSLTGGWNTGELFF. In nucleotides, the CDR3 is TGTGCCAGCAGCTTAACAGGGGGCTGGAACACCGGGGAGCTGTTTTTT.

CDR3 sequence (DNA): TGCAGCGCTTTCAGGACAGAGGTTGGGCCTAGCGGGAGTGTGGGCCACGAGCAGTACTTC. This translates into CSAFRTEVGPSGSVGHEQYF. This chain links TRBV29-1 with TRBJ2-7; TRBD2 agrees at 10 bases. This CDR3 is built from 20 residues. From germline, CDR1 is SQVTM and CDR2 ANQGSEA. V lost 7 bases to trimming and J lost 5 bases; unmatched junction nucleotides: 29.

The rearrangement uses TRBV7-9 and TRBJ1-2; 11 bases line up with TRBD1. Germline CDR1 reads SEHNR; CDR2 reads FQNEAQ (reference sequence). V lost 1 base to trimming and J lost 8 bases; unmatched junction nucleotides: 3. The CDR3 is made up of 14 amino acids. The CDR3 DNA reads TGTGCCAGCAGCTTAGGGGACAGGGGGAGCGGCTACACCTTC. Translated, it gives CASSLGDRGSGYTF. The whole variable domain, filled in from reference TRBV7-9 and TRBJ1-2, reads DTGVSQNPRHKITKRGQNVTFRCDPISEHNRLYWYRQTLGQGPEFLTYFQNEAQLEKSRLLSDRFSAERPKGSFSTLEIQRTEQGDSAMYLCASSLGDRGSGYTFGSGTRLTVV.

The CDR3 is CASSLAGASPNEKLFF. In DNA, the CDR3 is TGTGCCAGCAGCTTAGCGGGGGCAAGTCCTAATGAAAAACTGTTTTTT. The V and J genes are TRBV7-8 and TRBJ1-4; D may be TRBD1 (6 bases). The CDR3 is 16 amino acids. The ends were cut back, 0 bases at V and 3 bases at J, with 11 bases in the middle. CDR1 and CDR2 from the germline V gene are SGHVS and FQNEAQ.

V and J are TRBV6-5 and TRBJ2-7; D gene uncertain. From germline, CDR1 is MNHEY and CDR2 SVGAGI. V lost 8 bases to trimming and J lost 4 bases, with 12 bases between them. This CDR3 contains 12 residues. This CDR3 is CASALDLYEQYF. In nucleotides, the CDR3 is TGTGCCAGCGCCCTAGACCTATACGAGCAGTACTTC.